Below are 14 T cell receptor beta chains sequenced from a single sample in a study of shared clonotypes between healthy human individuals. Data came from immunoSEQ multiplex PCR; TCRdb stores just in-frame clones and leaves some out. The table records about 2,100,000 clones, roughly 91% of them present only once. CD8 cells regarded as naive lacked CD45RO, were positively chosen for CCR7, and omitted terminally differentiated effector memory CD45RA+ cells. Sequencing input: naive CD8+ T cells from PBMCs. The receptors were sampled from a man younger than 30 in good health. Some clones in this sample may be carry-over from other donors' samples.

The rearrangement links TRBV29-1 to TRBJ2-7; weak D call: TRBD1 (5 bases). Trimming cost V 2 bases and J 2 bases, with 7 bases left between them. The CDR3 consists of 12 residues. CDR1 SQVTM and CDR2 ANQGSEA come from the germline V gene. CDR3 sequence: CSVEWGPYEQYF. The CDR3 DNA reads TGCAGCGTTGAATGGGGCCCCTACGAGCAGTACTTC.

The chain joins TRBV27 to TRBJ2-1; tentatively, D is TRBD2 (6 bases). The germline V gene encodes CDR1 MNHEY and CDR2 SMNVEV (reference sequence). This CDR3 is built from 20 residues. V lost 2 bases, J lost 4 bases, and 27 bases lay in between. In DNA form, the CDR3 reads TGTGCCAGCAGTTTAGCATCCTTGTTTTCTATGGCGGGACGGTACAATGAGCAGTTCTTC. It specifies CASSLASLFSMAGRYNEQFF.

This chain uses TRBV27 with TRBJ2-1, with D tentatively TRBD2 (5 bases). The CDR3 sequence is 13 residues long. Germline loops: CDR1 MNHEY, CDR2 SMNVEV (reference sequence). The V end lost 8 bases, the J end lost 4 bases, and 12 bases lay between the germline ends. The CDR3 protein is CASGLDYYNEQFF. The CDR3, as DNA: TGTGCCAGCGGCTTAGACTATTACAATGAGCAGTTCTTC.

V is TRBV13 and J is TRBJ2-2, with TRBD1 matching 10 bases. Germline CDR1 reads PRHDT; CDR2 reads FYEKMQ (reference sequence). With 5 bases clipped from V and 6 bases from J, the junction kept 9 bases outside the gene matches. This CDR3 comprises 16 residues. The chain's CDR3 is CASSLDRGLVSGELFF. CDR3 nucleotides: TGTGCCAGCAGCCTCGACAGGGGGCTGGTCTCCGGGGAGCTGTTTTTT.

The chain links TRBV19 to TRBJ2-3; TRBD1 matches at 7 bases. The CDR3 is 14 residues long. The junction had 9 bases not matched to a gene; V was cut back by 3 bases and J by 9 bases. Germline V gives CDR1 LNHDA, CDR2 SQIVND (reference sequence). The CDR3 DNA is TGTGCCAGTAGTATCCCGGGACAGCAGACAACGCAGTATTTT. This encodes CASSIPGQQTTQYF.

The V call is TRBV7-9, the J call TRBJ1-2; no clear D gene. Germline CDR1 SEHNR, CDR2 FQNEAQ (reference sequence). V gave up 6 bases and J gave up 2 bases, with 10 bases separating them. The CDR3 extends over 13 amino acids. The CDR3 reads CASREEGNYGYTF. In DNA, the CDR3 is TGTGCCAGCAGGGAGGAGGGAAACTATGGCTACACCTTC.

The chain uses TRBV28 and TRBJ2-3, with D unclear. V dropped 6 bases and J dropped 1 base, with 8 bases sitting between them. Germline assignment: CDR1 MDHEN and CDR2 SYDVKM. CDR3 length: 13 amino acids. CDR3 nucleotide sequence: TGTGCCAGCAGCCCACCGCGCACAGATACGCAGTATTTT. Protein product: CASSPPRTDTQYF. Full variable domain (missing parts from reference TRBV28 and TRBJ2-3): DVKVTQSSRYLVKRTGEKVFLECVQDMDHENMFWYRQDPGLGLRLIYFSYDVKMKEKGDIPEGYSVSREKKERFSLILESASTNQTSMYLCASSPPRTDTQYFGPGTRLTVL.

The V and J genes are TRBV28 and TRBJ2-1; the match to TRBD1 covers 7 bases. V lost 2 bases to trimming and J lost 8 bases; unmatched junction nucleotides: 24. Germline-derived CDR1 and CDR2 are MDHEN and SYDVKM. The CDR3 consists of 20 residues. CDR3 nucleotides: TGTGCCAGCAGTTTACAACCGCCGGGACAGATCCCCGGGGCATCGGATGAGCAGTTCTTC. Protein sequence: CASSLQPPGQIPGASDEQFF. Variable domain in full (rest from reference TRBV28 and TRBJ2-1): DVKVTQSSRYLVKRTGEKVFLECVQDMDHENMFWYRQDPGLGLRLIYFSYDVKMKEKGDIPEGYSVSREKKERFSLILESASTNQTSMYLCASSLQPPGQIPGASDEQFFGPGTRLTVL.

Remarks on this clone: At one end, the junction sequence differs from germline, possibly due to a read error. Other DNA sequences in this specimen translate into the identical CDR3. The J gene is TRBJ1-2, the V gene TRBV7-6; D is unresolved. CDR1 SGHVS and CDR2 FNYEAQ come from the germline V gene. The CDR3 has 16 residues. DNA of the CDR3: TGTGCCAGCAGCTTATTGGCAGAAACTCCTAACTATGGCTACACCTTT. The encoded protein is CASSLLAETPNYGYTF.

The sample holds one count of this clone. The genes are TRBV28 and TRBJ2-5, with 7 bases aligning to TRBD1. With V trimmed by 0 bases and J by 2 bases, 12 bases remained unmatched. CDR3 size: 18 residues. Germline V gene data show CDR1 as MDHEN and CDR2 as SYDVKM. The CDR3: CASSLWDRTSPSQETQYF. The CDR3 DNA sequence: TGTGCCAGCAGTTTATGGGACAGGACCTCACCCTCGCAAGAGACCCAGTACTTC.

This sequence joins TRBV9 and TRBJ1-2; D unclear. The ends were cut back, 0 bases at V and 8 bases at J, with 11 bases in the middle. This CDR3 comprises 13 residues. Germline CDR1 SGDLS, CDR2 YYNGEE. CDR3 DNA sequence: TGTGCCAGCAGCGTAGCCGGTGTAGAAGGCTACACCTTC. Encoded protein: CASSVAGVEGYTF.

The chain employs TRBV27 and TRBJ1-1; D may be TRBD1 (5 bases). Germline V lookup: CDR1 MNHEY, CDR2 SMNVEV (reference sequence). This CDR3 is built from 15 residues. The ends were cut back, 2 bases at V and 0 bases at J, with 10 bases in the middle. The CDR3 protein is CASSLGTVMNTEAFF. CDR3 DNA: TGTGCCAGCAGTTTAGGGACGGTAATGAACACTGAAGCTTTCTTT.

This sequence joins TRBV18 and TRBJ2-7; a weak D match, TRBD2 (5 bases). CDR3 length: 16 residues. Germline CDR1 is KGHSH and CDR2 is LQKENI. V gave up 6 bases and J gave up 0 bases, with 18 bases separating them. This chain's CDR3 is CASSPAWGEDSYEQYF. Here the CDR3 DNA reads TGTGCCAGCTCGCCGGCCTGGGGAGAAGACTCCTACGAGCAGTACTTC.

With respect to this clone: The same CDR3 can be traced to other DNA sequences in this sample. The CDR3 nucleotides read TGTGCCAGCAGTTTGGGGGGGGGAAGCTCCTACGAGCAGTACTTC. Protein: CASSLGGGSSYEQYF. The chain has TRBV27 and TRBJ2-7, with 7 positions matching TRBD2. The germline V gene has CDR1 MNHEY and CDR2 SMNVEV (reference sequence). V shed 3 bases, J shed 0 bases, and the junction held 5 bases outside the gene matches. The CDR3 contains 15 residues.